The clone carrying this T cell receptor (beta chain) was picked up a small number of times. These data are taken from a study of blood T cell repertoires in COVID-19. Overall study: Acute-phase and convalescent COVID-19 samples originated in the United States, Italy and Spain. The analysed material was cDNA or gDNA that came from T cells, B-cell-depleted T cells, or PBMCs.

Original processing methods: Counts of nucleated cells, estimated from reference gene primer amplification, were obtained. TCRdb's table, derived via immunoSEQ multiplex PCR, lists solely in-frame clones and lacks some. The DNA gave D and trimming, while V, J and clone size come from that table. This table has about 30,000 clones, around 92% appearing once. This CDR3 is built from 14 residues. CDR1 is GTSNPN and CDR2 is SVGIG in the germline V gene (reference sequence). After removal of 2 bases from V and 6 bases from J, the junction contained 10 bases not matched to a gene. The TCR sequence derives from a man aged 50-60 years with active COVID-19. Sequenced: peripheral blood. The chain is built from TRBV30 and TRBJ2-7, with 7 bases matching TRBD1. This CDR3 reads CAWSRDREHGEQYF. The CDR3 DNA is TGTGCCTGGAGTCGAGACAGGGAACACGGCGAGCAGTACTTC. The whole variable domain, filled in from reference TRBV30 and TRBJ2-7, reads SQTIHQWPATLVQPVGSPLSLECTVEGTSNPNLYWYRQAAGRGLQLLFYSVGIGQISSEVPQNLSASRPQDRQFILSSKKLLLSDSGFYLCAWSRDREHGEQYFGPGTRLTVT.